This T cell receptor (beta chain) was obtained from a study of T cell responses to AZD1222 COVID-19 vaccine. Study at large: Pooling of second doses given at about 4 or about 12 weeks was done. The study's findings and limits: With dominance at 160-218 and 743-854, vaccine-associated CD4 TCRs spanned spike.

Many counts were recorded for this clone. Its target is unknown. Repertoires were generated with immunoSEQ multiplex PCR, while TCRdb's copy carries only in-frame clones and drops some. The sample has around 130,000 clones, almost 90% seen once. The germline V and J ends were trimmed by 4 bases and 4 bases, with 10 bases remaining between them. The CDR3 length is 13 residues. The germline gives CDR1 MGHDK, CDR2 SYGVNS. This sample comprised peripheral blood, obtained on day 0 of AZD1222 vaccination. The V gene is TRBV25-1, the J gene TRBJ1-2; no reliable D call. The sequence derives from an adult in good health. In nucleotides, the CDR3 is TGTGCCAGCAGTGCGATGACGGGCTATGGCTACACCTTC. It yields the protein CASSAMTGYGYTF.